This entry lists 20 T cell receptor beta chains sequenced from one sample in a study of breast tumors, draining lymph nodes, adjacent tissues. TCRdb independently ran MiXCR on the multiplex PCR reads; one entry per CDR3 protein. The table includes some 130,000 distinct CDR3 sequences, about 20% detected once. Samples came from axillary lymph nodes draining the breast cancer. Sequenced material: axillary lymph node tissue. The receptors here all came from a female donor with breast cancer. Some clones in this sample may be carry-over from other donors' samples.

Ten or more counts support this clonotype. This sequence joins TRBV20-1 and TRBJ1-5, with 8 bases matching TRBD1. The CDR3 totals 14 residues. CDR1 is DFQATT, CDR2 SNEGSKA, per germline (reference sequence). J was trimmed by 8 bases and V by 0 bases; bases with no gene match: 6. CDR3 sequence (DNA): TGCAGTGCTAGAGATACGGCAGGGGGCGAGCCCCAGCATTTT. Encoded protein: CSARDTAGGEPQHF.

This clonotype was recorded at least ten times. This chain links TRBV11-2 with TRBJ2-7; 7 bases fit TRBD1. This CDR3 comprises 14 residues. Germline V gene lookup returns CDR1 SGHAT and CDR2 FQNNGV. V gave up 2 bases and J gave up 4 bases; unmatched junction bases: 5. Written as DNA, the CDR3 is TGTGCCAGCAGCTTAAGAGGGGGCTTATACGAGCAGTACTTC. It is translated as CASSLRGGLYEQYF.

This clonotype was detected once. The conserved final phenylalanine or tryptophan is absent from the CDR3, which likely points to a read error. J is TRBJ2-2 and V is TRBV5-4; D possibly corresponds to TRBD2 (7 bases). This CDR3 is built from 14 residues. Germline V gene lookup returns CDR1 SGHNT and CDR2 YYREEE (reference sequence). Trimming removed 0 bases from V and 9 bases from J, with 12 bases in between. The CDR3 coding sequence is TGTGCCAGCAGCTTGGACGTCGGGGGGCGGGAGCTGTTTTAT. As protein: CASSLDVGGRELFY.

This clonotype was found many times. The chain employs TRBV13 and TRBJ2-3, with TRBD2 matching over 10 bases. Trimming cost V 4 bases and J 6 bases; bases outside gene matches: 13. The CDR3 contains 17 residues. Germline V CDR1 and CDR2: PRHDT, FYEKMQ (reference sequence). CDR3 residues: CASSSPTSGDLVDTQYF. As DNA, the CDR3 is TGTGCCAGCAGCTCCCCAACTAGCGGGGACCTCGTGGATACGCAGTATTTT.

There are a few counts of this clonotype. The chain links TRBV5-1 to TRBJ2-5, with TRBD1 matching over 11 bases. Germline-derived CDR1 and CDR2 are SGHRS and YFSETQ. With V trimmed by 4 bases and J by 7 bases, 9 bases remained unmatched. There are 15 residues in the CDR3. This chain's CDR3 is CASSLRTGGQGTQYF. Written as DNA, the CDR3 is TGCGCCAGCAGCCTTAGGACAGGGGGCCAGGGGACCCAGTACTTC.

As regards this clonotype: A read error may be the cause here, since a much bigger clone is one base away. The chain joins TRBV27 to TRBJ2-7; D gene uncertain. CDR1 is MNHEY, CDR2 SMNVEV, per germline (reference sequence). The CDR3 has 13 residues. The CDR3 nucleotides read TGTGCCAGCAGCCCCACGGCAGTGTACGAGCAGTGCTTC. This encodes CASSPTAVYEQCF.

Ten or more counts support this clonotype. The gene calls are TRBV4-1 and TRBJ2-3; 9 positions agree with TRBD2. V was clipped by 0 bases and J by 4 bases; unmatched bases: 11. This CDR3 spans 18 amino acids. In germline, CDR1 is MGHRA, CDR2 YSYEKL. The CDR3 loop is CASSQERGAGGTADTQYF. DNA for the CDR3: TGCGCCAGCAGCCAAGAACGGGGCGCGGGGGGGACCGCAGATACGCAGTATTTT.

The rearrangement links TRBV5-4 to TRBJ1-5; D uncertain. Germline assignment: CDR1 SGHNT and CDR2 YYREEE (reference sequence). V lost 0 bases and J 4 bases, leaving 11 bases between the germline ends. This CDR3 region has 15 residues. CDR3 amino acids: CASSLGSGSNQPQHF. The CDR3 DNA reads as TGTGCCAGCAGCTTGGGTTCGGGTTCTAATCAGCCCCAGCATTTT.

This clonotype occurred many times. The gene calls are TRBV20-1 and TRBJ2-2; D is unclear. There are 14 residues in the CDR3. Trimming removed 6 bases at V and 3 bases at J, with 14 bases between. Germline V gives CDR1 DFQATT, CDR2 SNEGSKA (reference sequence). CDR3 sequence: CSALPPADTGELFF. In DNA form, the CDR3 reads TGCAGTGCCCTTCCACCCGCGGACACCGGGGAGCTGTTTTTT.

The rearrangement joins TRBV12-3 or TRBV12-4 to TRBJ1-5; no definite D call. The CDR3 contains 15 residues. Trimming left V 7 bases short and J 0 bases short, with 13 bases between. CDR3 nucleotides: TGTGCCAGCACCGCCCCGGGGTATAGCAATCAGCCCCAGCATTTT. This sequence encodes CASTAPGYSNQPQHF.

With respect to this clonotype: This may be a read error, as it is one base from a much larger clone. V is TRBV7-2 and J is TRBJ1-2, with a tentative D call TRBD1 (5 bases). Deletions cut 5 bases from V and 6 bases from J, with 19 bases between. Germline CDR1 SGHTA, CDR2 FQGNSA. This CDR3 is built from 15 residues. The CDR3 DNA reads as TGTGCCAGCAGCGACAATCCCCAGGGTTACCATGGCTACACCTTC. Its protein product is CASSDNPQGYHGYTF. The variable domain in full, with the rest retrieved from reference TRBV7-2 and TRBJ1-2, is GAGVSQSPSNKVTEKGKDVELRCDPISGHTALYWYRQSLGQGLEFLIYFQGNSAPDKSGLPSDRFSAERTGGSVSTLTIQRTQQEDSAVYLCASSDNPQGYHGYTFGSGTRLTVV.

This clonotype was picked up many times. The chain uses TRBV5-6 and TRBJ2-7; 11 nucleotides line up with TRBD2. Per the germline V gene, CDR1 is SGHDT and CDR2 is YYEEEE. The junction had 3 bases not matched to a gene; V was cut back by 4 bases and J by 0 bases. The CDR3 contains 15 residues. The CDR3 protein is CASSGGTSGSYEQYF. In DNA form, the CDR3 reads TGTGCCAGCAGCGGCGGGACTAGCGGCTCCTACGAGCAGTACTTC. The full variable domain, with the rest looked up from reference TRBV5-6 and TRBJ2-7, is DAGVTQSPTHLIKTRGQQVTLRCSPKSGHDTVSWYQQALGQGPQFIFQYYEEEERQRGNFPDRFSGHQFPNYSSELNVNALLLGDSALYLCASSGGTSGSYEQYFGPGTRLTVT.

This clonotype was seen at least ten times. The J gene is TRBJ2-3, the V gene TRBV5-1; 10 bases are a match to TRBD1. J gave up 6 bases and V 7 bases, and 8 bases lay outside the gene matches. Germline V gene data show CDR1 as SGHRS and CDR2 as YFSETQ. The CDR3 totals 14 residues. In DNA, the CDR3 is TGCGCCAGCGGGGGGACAGGGGATGTCGATACGCAGTATTTT. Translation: CASGGTGDVDTQYF.

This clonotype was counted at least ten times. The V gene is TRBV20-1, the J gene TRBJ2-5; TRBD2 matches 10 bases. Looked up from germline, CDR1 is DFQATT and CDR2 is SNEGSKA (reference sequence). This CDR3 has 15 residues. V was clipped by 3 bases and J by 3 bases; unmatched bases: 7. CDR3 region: CSASTSGEMEETQYF. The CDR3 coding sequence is TGCAGTGCTAGTACTAGCGGGGAAATGGAAGAGACCCAGTACTTC.

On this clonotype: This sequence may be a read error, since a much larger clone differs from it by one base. The DNA for the CDR3 is TGTGCCAGCAGCTCAGGGACTCTAGGGGGGGCCCAGTACTTC. The encoded protein is CASSSGTLGGAQYF. J is TRBJ2-5 and V is TRBV11-1, with TRBD2 as a possible D gene (7 bases). CDR1 is SGHAT and CDR2 is FQDESV in the germline V gene (reference sequence). V shed 4 bases and J shed 9 bases, with 18 bases lying between them. This CDR3 region has 14 residues.

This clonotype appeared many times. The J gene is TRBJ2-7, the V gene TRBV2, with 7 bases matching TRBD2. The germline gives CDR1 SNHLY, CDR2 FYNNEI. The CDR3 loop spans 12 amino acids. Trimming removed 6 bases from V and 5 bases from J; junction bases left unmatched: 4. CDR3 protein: CASRFTSDEQYF. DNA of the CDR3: TGTGCCAGCAGATTTACTAGCGACGAGCAGTACTTC.

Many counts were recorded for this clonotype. The CDR3 sequence: CASSPTDGGPTEQYF. In DNA form, the CDR3 reads TGTGCCAGCAGCCCCACTGACGGTGGACCGACCGAGCAGTACTTC. V and J are TRBV3-1 and TRBJ2-7; no firm D call. The CDR3 consists of 15 residues. The germline V gene has CDR1 LGHDT and CDR2 YNNKEL (reference sequence). Trimming left V 4 bases short and J 6 bases short, with 19 bases between.

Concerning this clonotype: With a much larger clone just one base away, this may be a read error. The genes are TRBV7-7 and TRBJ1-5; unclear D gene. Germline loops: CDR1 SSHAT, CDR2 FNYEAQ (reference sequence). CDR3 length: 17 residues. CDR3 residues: CAGSLRTNEIGNQPQHF. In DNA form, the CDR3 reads TGTGCTGGCAGCTTGAGGACGAATGAAATTGGCAATCAGCCCCAGCATTTT.

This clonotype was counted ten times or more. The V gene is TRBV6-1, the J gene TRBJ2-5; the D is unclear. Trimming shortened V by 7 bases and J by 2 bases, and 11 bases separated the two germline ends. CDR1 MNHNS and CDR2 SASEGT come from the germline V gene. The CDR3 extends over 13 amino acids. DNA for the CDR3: TGTGCCAGCACGGAAATTATTCAAGAGACCCAGTACTTC. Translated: CASTEIIQETQYF.

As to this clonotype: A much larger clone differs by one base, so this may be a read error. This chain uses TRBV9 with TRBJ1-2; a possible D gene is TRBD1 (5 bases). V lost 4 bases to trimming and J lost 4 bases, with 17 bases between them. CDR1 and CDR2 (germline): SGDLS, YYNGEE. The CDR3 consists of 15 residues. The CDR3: CASSPRTITVYGYTF. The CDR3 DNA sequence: TGTGCCAGCAGCCCAAGGACAATTACAGTCTATGGCTACACCTTC.